The entry below gives a single T cell receptor (beta chain) sequence along with its context. This clone has more than one count but fewer than ten. The target of this receptor is not known. No much larger clone is present one base from it, and per-base qualities are unavailable. TCRbeta CDR3 regions were amplified from genomic DNA using the immunoSEQ Assay, a bias-controlled multiplex PCR. In the original analysis: Within the assay, amplification of reference gene primers was used to estimate how many nucleated cells each sample contained. To quantify the absolute abundance of each unique TCRbeta CDR3 rearrangement, sequence reads were collapsed and filtered. For each sample, productive Simpson clonality was calculated by taking the square root of Simpson's diversity index across productive rearrangements. This immuneACCESS table, as held by TCRdb, lists in-frame sequences with V and J called but not all clones. Of the missing ones, under half trace to an unresolved V gene in checked studies; the others have no known cause. That table gives V, J and clone size, and the DNA gave D and trimming. This sample is represented by around 50,000 clones; roughly four fifths of them were singletons. The top ten hold about 9.9% of the sample.

The sample is drawn from a study of blood T cell repertoires in COVID-19 (dated by TCRdb to 2020 to 2022). Some background on the complete study: The collaborator samples originated in the United States, Italy and Spain and spanned the acute and convalescent phases of COVID-19. The samples were drawn from the first 160 participants of the ongoing ImmuneRACE study and from more than 1,000 subjects provided by 6 global collaborators. Where available, HLA class I and class II types were obtained from metadata supplied by the sample provider rather than from assay-based typing. The material from the prospective study consisted of cDNA or gDNA derived from T cells, B-cell-depleted T cells, or PBMCs. The repertoires were released in a freely available public database meant as a resource for research on the immune response to SARS-CoV-2. A de-identified subject ID, COVID-19 status, age in years and sex were almost always included in the sample metadata. Subjects who had been exposed to COVID-19, were actively infected with it, or had recovered from it provided the deeply sampled blood TCRbeta repertoires that made up the dataset.

General study outcomes and caveats: Clinical and demographic metadata were provided uncurated, with the amount varying by source and participant.

In Seattle, one collaborating source enrolled patients while the infection was active and tracked those patients longitudinally over the course of disease. Whole blood was collected in K2EDTA tubes by collaborating institutions according to the institutions' own protocols. For TCRbeta analysis, collaborators shipped samples as frozen whole blood, isolated PBMCs, or DNA extracted from either of those sample types. Including cysteine and phenylalanine, the CDR3 has 15 amino acids. This entry keeps only the CDR3 DNA: 45 bases, framed from base 1. Clipping removes 2 bases from V and 3 bases from J, with 6 as the unmatched junction base count. Taken from the germline V gene (reference sequence), the CDR1 and CDR2 loops are GTSNPN and SVGIG.

The rearranged segments are TRBV30 and TRBJ2-1; TRBD2 aligns with 8 central bases. What was sequenced was peripheral blood. The receptor was derived from a man older than 75 with COVID-19, enrolled during active disease. The CDR3 region has the sequence CAWSYGGASYNEQFF. The nucleotides read TGTGCCTGGAGTTACGGGGGGGCGAGCTACAATGAGCAGTTCTTC.